One and the same sample provided the 32 T cell receptor beta chains below, sequenced in a study of cytomegalovirus exposure and HLA in healthy donors. It was with 60 Vbeta and 13 Jbeta primers that the PCR ran. Measured with immunoSEQ multiplex PCR; TCRdb has only the in-frame clones, and not every one. The sample holds under 200,000 clones, approximately 80% seen once. Sequencing was done on a sample of PBMCs. The source of these receptors is a man aged 45-65 years in good health and CMV-seropositive.

This chain links TRBV7-9 with TRBJ2-5; 13 bases are a match to TRBD2. CDR3 length: 16 residues. Germline V lookup: CDR1 SEHNR, CDR2 FQNEAQ (reference sequence). The V gene end was trimmed by 5 bases and the J gene end by 3 bases; junction bases not matched to a gene: 6. CDR3 coding DNA: TGTGCCAGCAGCGGGAAAGGGACTAGCGGGGAAGAGACCCAGTACTTC. Its protein product is CASSGKGTSGEETQYF.

V and J are TRBV10-3 and TRBJ2-3; 8 positions match TRBD1. V dropped 4 bases and J dropped 4; count of bases not matched to a gene: 4. The CDR3 consists of 14 residues. The germline CDR1 and CDR2 sequences are ENHRY and SYGVKD. This CDR3 is CAISATGGPDTQYF. The CDR3 DNA reads TGTGCCATCAGTGCCACAGGGGGACCAGATACGCAGTATTTT.

This clone showed up just a few times. The chain couples TRBV7-2 to TRBJ1-1; TRBD1 is a possible D gene (6 bases). There are 13 residues in the CDR3. The germline V and J ends were trimmed by 5 bases and 6 bases, with 13 bases remaining between them. Per germline, CDR1 SGHTA and CDR2 FQGNSA. The CDR3 sequence: CASSPRGPAEAFF. DNA for the CDR3: TGTGCCAGCAGCCCCAGGGGCCCGGCTGAAGCTTTCTTT.

The rearrangement links TRBV5-1 to TRBJ2-5; 8 positions match TRBD1. After removal of 5 bases from V and 2 bases from J, the junction contained 5 bases not matched to a gene. Germline V CDR1 and CDR2: SGHRS, YFSETQ. The CDR3 is 14 amino acids. The DNA of the CDR3 is TGCGCCAGCAGACATGGGACAGGACAAGAGACCCAGTACTTC. Translating it yields CASRHGTGQETQYF.

This clone was seen a single time. V and J are TRBV6-1 and TRBJ2-5; 10 bases are shared with TRBD2. The J call is in doubt because the DNA end fits TRBJ2-7 better. Germline V gives CDR1 MNHNS, CDR2 SASEGT. This CDR3 comprises 15 residues. CDR3 sequence (DNA): TGTGCCAGCAGTGAAACCCTAGCGGGGGCCTACGAGCAGTACTTC. The encoded protein is CASSETLAGAYEQYF.

The V gene is TRBV4-2, the J gene TRBJ2-2; 8 positions match TRBD1. After removal of 5 bases from V and 6 bases from J, the junction contained 8 bases not matched to a gene. Looked up from germline, CDR1 is LGHNA and CDR2 is YNFKEQ. The CDR3 runs 15 residues. CDR3 nucleotide sequence: TGTGCCAGCAGCGACCTGGGACAGGCGGCCGGGGAGCTGTTTTTT. This codes for CASSDLGQAAGELFF.

V gene TRBV7-9 combines with J gene TRBJ2-7; 7 nucleotides agree with TRBD2. CDR1 is SEHNR and CDR2 is FQNEAQ in the germline V gene (reference sequence). The CDR3 is made up of 16 amino acids. The trim removed 3 bases at V and 1 base at J, leaving 9 bases unmatched. CDR3 region: CASSFPGLLLSYEQYF. Here the CDR3 DNA reads TGTGCCAGCAGCTTTCCGGGACTACTTCTATCCTACGAGCAGTACTTC.

The V call is TRBV9, the J call TRBJ2-7, with TRBD2 identical over 15 bases. With V trimmed by 4 bases and J by 8 bases, 7 bases remained unmatched. This CDR3 contains 15 residues. CDR1 SGDLS and CDR2 YYNGEE come from the germline V gene. The DNA for the CDR3 is TGTGCCAGCAGCCCGGGACTAGCGGGGGGTCTCCAGCAGTACTTC. Amino acid sequence: CASSPGLAGGLQQYF.

This clone was observed a few times. The chain carries TRBV7-3 and TRBJ2-5; the match to TRBD2 covers 9 bases. This CDR3 is 15 amino acids long. Trimming cost V 2 bases and J 2 bases; bases outside gene matches: 3. CDR1 and CDR2 from the germline V gene are SGHTA and FQGTGA. The CDR3 loop is CASSLAGGFQETQYF. The CDR3 nucleotides read TGTGCCAGCAGCTTAGCGGGGGGGTTTCAAGAGACCCAGTACTTC. The full variable domain, completed using reference TRBV7-3 and TRBJ2-5, is GAGVSQTPSNKVTEKGKYVELRCDPISGHTALYWYRQSLGQGPEFLIYFQGTGAADDSGLPNDRFFAVRPEGSVSTLKIQRTERGDSAVYLCASSLAGGFQETQYFGPGTRLLVL.

This clone was counted between two and nine times. The chain is built from TRBV5-8 and TRBJ1-5, with 7 bases aligning to TRBD1. Germline values: CDR1 SGHTS, CDR2 YDEGEE. CDR3 length: 16 residues. With 2 bases clipped from V and 3 bases from J, the junction kept 8 bases outside the gene matches. CDR3 amino acids: CASSFPGQIVNQPQHF. CDR3 sequence (DNA): TGTGCCAGCAGCTTTCCGGGACAGATTGTCAATCAGCCCCAGCATTTT. The entire variable domain, with the rest obtained from reference TRBV5-8 and TRBJ1-5, is as follows: EAGVTQSPTHLIKTRGQQATLRCSPISGHTSVYWYQQALGLGLQFLLWYDEGEERNRGNFPPRFSGRQFPNYSSELNVNALELEDSALYLCASSFPGQIVNQPQHFGDGTRLSIL.

This rearrangement joins TRBV7-2 to TRBJ2-3, with D hard to call. CDR3 length: 12 residues. Germline V CDR1 and CDR2: SGHTA, FQGNSA. Trimming left V 4 bases short and J 0 bases short, with 2 bases between. The CDR3 reads CASSSSTDTQYF. DNA of the CDR3: TGTGCCAGCAGCTCTAGCACAGATACGCAGTATTTT.

The J gene is TRBJ2-5, the V gene TRBV10-2, with a tentative D call TRBD2 (6 bases). V was trimmed by 3 bases and J by 1 base, leaving 9 bases between them. The germline V gene has CDR1 WSHSY and CDR2 SAAADI. The CDR3 contains 14 residues. The CDR3 DNA is TGCGCCAGCAGTGAACCGGGAGCCCAAGAGACCCAGTACTTC. The encoded protein is CASSEPGAQETQYF.

This sequence joins TRBV7-2 and TRBJ2-1; D perhaps matches TRBD1 (6 bases). There are 13 residues in the CDR3. Germline CDR1 and CDR2: SGHTA and FQGNSA. The ends were cut back, 6 bases at V and 4 bases at J, with 10 bases in the middle. DNA of the CDR3: TGTGCCAGCAGACGAACAGGGTACAATGAGCAGTTCTTC. Its translation is CASRRTGYNEQFF. Full variable domain (missing parts from reference TRBV7-2 and TRBJ2-1): GAGVSQSPSNKVTEKGKDVELRCDPISGHTALYWYRQSLGQGLEFLIYFQGNSAPDKSGLPSDRFSAERTGGSVSTLTIQRTQQEDSAVYLCASRRTGYNEQFFGPGTRLTVL.

V is TRBV5-3 and J is TRBJ1-5; D possibly corresponds to TRBD1 (6 bases). TRBV5-3 is annotated as an ORF whose role is uncertain. The CDR3 runs 18 residues. V lost 7 bases and J 0 bases, leaving 23 bases between the germline ends. The CDR3 DNA reads TGTGCCAGATTCTCGGACAGCCCCCCGTGCATTAGCAATCAGCCCCAGCATTTT. Translation gives CARFSDSPPCISNQPQHF.

This chain connects TRBV7-9 to TRBJ2-1; the D gene is possibly TRBD1 (6 bases). The CDR3 sequence is 14 residues long. Germline lookup yields CDR1 SEHNR and CDR2 FQNEAQ (reference sequence). DNA for the CDR3: TGTGCAACTCATCCGGGACATACTTACGCTGAGCAGTTCTTC. Amino acid sequence: CATHPGHTYAEQFF.

This chain joins TRBV4-3 and TRBJ1-6; 7 nucleotides agree with TRBD1. V dropped 0 bases and J dropped 7; count of bases not matched to a gene: 6. CDR1 is LGHNA and CDR2 is YSLEER in the germline V gene. This CDR3 spans 16 amino acids. CDR3 nucleotide sequence: TGCGCCAGCAGCCAAGATCGACAGGGAGTAAATTCACCCCTCCACTTT. Protein product: CASSQDRQGVNSPLHF.

The chain joins TRBV6-5 to TRBJ1-1; 7 bases map to TRBD1. The CDR3 extends over 15 amino acids. V was pared by 3 bases and J by 1 base, with 5 bases of the junction left unmatched. Per germline, CDR1 MNHEY and CDR2 SVGAGI. DNA of the CDR3: TGTGCCAGCAGTTATACCGCAGGGGGGAACACTGAAGCTTTCTTT. Its translation: CASSYTAGGNTEAFF.

The chain is built from TRBV5-4 and TRBJ1-6; possible D gene TRBD1, 6 bases. This CDR3 spans 15 amino acids. CDR1 is SGHNT, CDR2 YYREEE, per germline (reference sequence). The germline V and J ends were trimmed by 10 bases and 5 bases, with 19 bases remaining between them. The CDR3 protein is CAAGPGGQDNSPLHF. Written as DNA, the CDR3 is TGTGCCGCCGGCCCGGGGGGCCAGGATAATTCACCCCTCCACTTT.

CDR3 region: CASSPRAGNRETQYF. CDR3 coding DNA: TGTGCCAGCAGCCCCCGGGCAGGGAACCGAGAGACCCAGTACTTC. The gene calls are TRBV7-9 and TRBJ2-5, with D possibly being TRBD1 (5 bases). CDR1 is SEHNR and CDR2 is FQNEAQ in the germline V gene (reference sequence). This CDR3 has 15 residues. The ends were cut back, 5 bases at V and 4 bases at J, with 17 bases in the middle. Full variable domain (rest looked up from reference TRBV7-9 and TRBJ2-5): DTGVSQNPRHKITKRGQNVTFRCDPISEHNRLYWYRQTLGQGPEFLTYFQNEAQLEKSRLLSDRFSAERPKGSFSTLEIQRTEQGDSAMYLCASSPRAGNRETQYFGPGTRLLVL.

V is TRBV5-1 and J is TRBJ2-7; the match to TRBD1 covers 8 bases. The germline CDR1 and CDR2 sequences are SGHRS and YFSETQ. J gave up 2 bases and V 4 bases, and 11 bases lay outside the gene matches. CDR3 size: 16 residues. Here the CDR3 reads CASSPSYGTGPYEQYF. The CDR3 region has the DNA TGCGCCAGCAGCCCCTCGTACGGGACAGGCCCCTACGAGCAGTACTTC.

The J gene is TRBJ1-5, the V gene TRBV28; 8 bases are a match to TRBD1. CDR3 length: 15 amino acids. J gave up 6 bases and V 3 bases, and 7 bases lay outside the gene matches. Germline V CDR1 and CDR2: MDHEN, SYDVKM. CDR3 sequence reads: CASSFRSGGGQPQHF. CDR3 bases: TGTGCCAGCAGTTTTCGCTCAGGGGGCGGTCAGCCCCAGCATTTT.

The chain joins TRBV6-6 to TRBJ1-1; 11 nucleotides line up with TRBD1. The CDR3 has 15 amino acids. The V segment lost 8 bases and the J segment 0 bases; nucleotides outside the gene matches: 5. From germline, CDR1 is MNHNY and CDR2 SVGAGI (reference sequence). The CDR3 region is CASGTGGQMNTEAFF. CDR3 DNA: TGTGCCAGCGGGACAGGGGGGCAAATGAACACTGAAGCTTTCTTT.

In DNA form, the CDR3 reads TGTGCCACCAGCAGAGAATCACTCTATAATTCACCCCTCCACTTT. This codes for CATSRESLYNSPLHF. The J gene is TRBJ1-6, the V gene TRBV15; no definite D call. This CDR3 is built from 15 residues. Germline assignment: CDR1 LNHNV and CDR2 YYDKDF (reference sequence). V was cut by 0 bases and J by 3 bases, with 6 bases left in between.

This clone showed up just a few times. This chain connects TRBV9 to TRBJ2-2; 8 bases are shared with TRBD2. Germline trimming cut 3 bases from V and 5 bases from J; bases unmatched to any gene: 0. Germline CDR1 reads SGDLS; CDR2 reads YYNGEE. This CDR3 region has 13 residues. CDR3 in DNA: TGTGCCAGCAGCGCGGGGGGGACCGGGGAGCTGTTTTTT. It encodes CASSAGGTGELFF.

To note about this clone: The same CDR3 is also encoded by other DNA sequences in this sample. This rearrangement joins TRBV2 to TRBJ2-5, with D unresolved. This CDR3 comprises 11 residues. The germline V gene has CDR1 SNHLY and CDR2 FYNNEI. The V end was cut by 6 bases, the J end by 2 bases, with 4 bases between. Here the CDR3 DNA reads TGTGCCAGCAGCCCACAAGAGACCCAGTACTTC. It yields the protein CASSPQETQYF. The full variable domain, with the rest looked up from reference TRBV2 and TRBJ2-5, is EPEVTQTPSHQVTQMGQEVILRCVPISNHLYFYWYRQILGQKVEFLVSFYNNEISEKSEIFDDQFSVERPDGSNFTLKIRSTKLEDSAMYFCASSPQETQYFGPGTRLLVL.

This clone was seen a single time. This chain connects TRBV7-8 to TRBJ2-4; TRBD2 matches 7 bases. Germline V gene sequence: CDR1 SGHVS, CDR2 FQNEAQ. The CDR3 contains 18 residues. The trim removed 4 bases at V and 6 bases at J, leaving 18 bases unmatched. The CDR3 nucleotides read TGTGCCAGCAGCTGGTCTCCGGGACTACTAACCCCTATAAACATTCAGTACTTC. Its protein is CASSWSPGLLTPINIQYF.

This clone has just a few counts. This chain links TRBV6-1 with TRBJ2-7, with 13 bases lining up with TRBD2. CDR3 length: 17 residues. Trimming took 2 bases from V and 0 from J; bases not matched to a gene: 4. CDR1 MNHNS and CDR2 SASEGT come from the germline V gene. CDR3 DNA: TGTGCCAGCAGTGAATTTGGACTAGCGGGGGCCTCCTACGAGCAGTACTTC. Translation gives CASSEFGLAGASYEQYF.

This chain joins TRBV10-3 and TRBJ1-4, with D possibly matching TRBD1 (5 bases). V gave up 11 bases and J gave up 5 bases, with 21 bases separating them. Looked up from germline, CDR1 is ENHRY and CDR2 is SYGVKD. The length of the CDR3 is 15 residues. CDR3 coding DNA: TGTGCCTCAACGGCGGGGGTAGGCGGGAATGAAAAACTGTTTTTT. Translated, it gives CASTAGVGGNEKLFF.

This chain connects TRBV7-2 to TRBJ1-4; the D gene is possibly TRBD1 (5 bases). The CDR3 sequence is 13 residues long. The V gene lost 2 bases and the J gene lost 8 bases, with 9 bases spanning the gap. Germline-derived CDR1 and CDR2 are SGHTA and FQGNSA. The CDR3 region is CASSLWEGEKLFF. CDR3 bases: TGTGCCAGCAGCTTATGGGAGGGGGAAAAACTGTTTTTT.

The genes are TRBV9 and TRBJ1-4; weak D call: TRBD1 (6 bases). The CDR3 has 12 residues. Germline CDR1 and CDR2: SGDLS and YYNGEE. Trimming removed 3 bases from V and 11 bases from J, with 11 bases in between. The CDR3: CASSDEGEKLFF. DNA for the CDR3: TGTGCCAGCAGCGATGAGGGGGAGAAACTGTTTTTT.

CDR3 nucleotides: TGCGCCAGCAGCTCCCCCGGGACTAGCGGGGGGGATGAGCAGTTCTTC. Its protein is CASSSPGTSGGDEQFF. The J gene is TRBJ2-1, the V gene TRBV5-1; TRBD2 agrees at 16 bases. The V segment lost 3 bases and the J segment 8 bases; nucleotides outside the gene matches: 5. Germline CDR1 is SGHRS and CDR2 is YFSETQ. CDR3 length: 16 residues.

This clone was seen just once. V and J are TRBV6-5 and TRBJ2-1, with 11 positions matching TRBD1. The germline V gene has CDR1 MNHEY and CDR2 SVGAGI. The CDR3 extends over 15 amino acids. Unmatched junction bases numbered 7, after V lost 4 bases and J lost 8 bases. The CDR3 protein is CASSFGQGAQYEQFF. DNA for the CDR3: TGTGCCAGCAGTTTCGGACAGGGGGCGCAGTATGAGCAGTTCTTC.